Listed below are T cell receptor beta chains from one sample, sequenced in a study of blood T cell repertoires in COVID-19. Profiling relied on immunoSEQ multiplex PCR, and the TCRdb table lists in-frame clones only, not all of them. This table holds approximately 300,000 clones, around 90% found once. The sequenced sample consisted of peripheral blood. These receptors were taken from a young man with active or convalescent COVID-19. CDR3s include the opening cysteine and the closing phenylalanine or tryptophan. The D gene is left open where the match is weak. The size entry is marked missing in some rows and otherwise reads once, few, many or a size class.

size	V	length	J	D	DNA	CDR3
NA	TRBV27	13	TRBJ1-5	TRBD1	TGTGCCAGCCGACGGACAGGGGGACAGCCCCAGCATTTT	CASRRTGGQPQHF
NA	TRBV6-1	16	TRBJ2-7	NA	TGTGCCAGCAGTGAAGCGTTGGGTGCCAGACTTTACGAGCAGTACTTC	CASSEALGARLYEQYF
NA	TRBV24-1	14	TRBJ2-7	NA	TGTGCCACCAGTGACCCCGACAGCCGCGGGAAGCAGTACTTC	CATSDPDSRGKQYF
NA	TRBV5-1	14	TRBJ1-1	TRBD1	TGCGCCAGCAGCCCTACAGGGGGCGGGACTGAAGCTTTCTTT	CASSPTGGGTEAFF
NA	TRBV4-2	17	TRBJ2-5	NA	TGTGCCAGCAGCCAAGGGCTCAGGGTCATCTACCAAGAGACCCAGTACTTC	CASSQGLRVIYQETQYF
NA	TRBV7-9	14	TRBJ2-7	NA	TGTGCCAGCAGCTTGGGGGGACGTTCCTACGAGCAGTACTTC	CASSLGGRSYEQYF
NA	TRBV5-1	14	TRBJ1-4	NA	TGCGCCAGCAGCTTGGGGGACTACAGTGAAAAACTGTTTTTT	CASSLGDYSEKLFF
NA	TRBV10-1	18	TRBJ2-5	TRBD2	TGCGCCAGCAGTGAGGGACACGGAGCGGGATACGACCAAGAGACCCAGTACTTC	CASSEGHGAGYDQETQYF
NA	TRBV25-1	13	TRBJ2-7	TRBD1	TGTGCCACCGGAGGACAGGGAGCCTACGAGCAGTACTTC	CATGGQGAYEQYF
NA	TRBV28	16	TRBJ2-7	TRBD1	TGTGCCAGCAGCCTCATACCGGGACAGGGGACCTACGAGCAGTACTTC	CASSLIPGQGTYEQYF
NA	TRBV4-1	16	TRBJ2-7	NA	TGCGCCAGCAGCCAAGGGTGGGGGCTAAAGGCCTACGAGCAGTACTTC	CASSQGWGLKAYEQYF
NA	TRBV6-1	16	TRBJ2-1	TRBD2	TGTGCCAGCAGTGCATTGTCGGGGGGGCTACACAATGAGCAGTTCTTC	CASSALSGGLHNEQFF
NA	TRBV11-1	16	TRBJ2-7	NA	TGTGCCAGCAGCTCGAGACTCGGACAAATCGCCTACGAGCAGTACTTC	CASSSRLGQIAYEQYF
NA	TRBV12-5	18	TRBJ2-1	NA	TGTGCTAGTGGTTTAAAACCCGACAGCCGACCTCTGGGGAATGAGCAGTTCTTC	CASGLKPDSRPLGNEQFF
NA	TRBV11-2	16	TRBJ2-2	TRBD1	TGTGCCAGCGGCCGGACAGGGAACGTCAATATCGGGGAGCTGTTTTTT	CASGRTGNVNIGELFF
NA	TRBV25-1	17	TRBJ2-3	TRBD2	TGTGCCAGCAGTGAAGGGTGGGCTAGCGGGACCTCAGATACGCAGTATTTT	CASSEGWASGTSDTQYF
NA	TRBV2	14	TRBJ2-3	TRBD1	TGTGCCAGCAAACAACAGGGGAACACAGATACGCAGTATTTT	CASKQQGNTDTQYF
NA	TRBV11-2	15	TRBJ2-7	NA	TGTGCCAGCAGCTTCTCCCCGTCGGGAGTCTACGAGCAGTACTTC	CASSFSPSGVYEQYF
NA	TRBV5-1	13	TRBJ1-1	NA	TGCGCCAGCAGCCCAGATATGAACACTGAAGCTTTCTTT	CASSPDMNTEAFF
NA	TRBV4-3	16	TRBJ1-2	TRBD1	TGCGCCAGCAGCAACTGGGGGACAGGGGGCCGCTATGGCTACACCTTC	CASSNWGTGGRYGYTF
NA	TRBV5-1	16	TRBJ1-1	TRBD1	TGCGCCAGCAGCCTCGGGACAGGGGGCGGCATCACTGAAGCTTTCTTT	CASSLGTGGGITEAFF
NA	TRBV27	15	TRBJ1-1	NA	TGTGCCAGCAGTTTATCGGCGGGGGTCACCGGTGAAGCTTTCTTT	CASSLSAGVTGEAFF
NA	TRBV10-2	14	TRBJ1-1	NA	TGCGCCAGCAGACCAGGACGGGGGAACACTGAAGCTTTCTTT	CASRPGRGNTEAFF
NA	TRBV7-2	16	TRBJ1-1	NA	TGTGCCAGCAGCTTAGCGTACTCCCTGCGGGGCACTGAAGCTTTCTTT	CASSLAYSLRGTEAFF
NA	TRBV27	15	TRBJ1-6	TRBD1	TGTGCCAGCAGCCCGGGACAGGGGGCTGGTTCACCCCTCCACTTT	CASSPGQGAGSPLHF
few	TRBV19	9	TRBJ1-5	NA	TGTCTCGAGGGTCAGCCCCAGCATTTT	CLEGQPQHF
NA	TRBV10-2	13	TRBJ2-1	NA	TGCGCCAGCAGCCATTCTGAGGTGAATGAGCAGTTCTTC	CASSHSEVNEQFF
NA	TRBV3-1/TRBV3-2	18	TRBJ2-6	NA	TGTGCCAGCAGCCAATTTCCCCTTACTAGTACTGGGGCCAACGTCCTGACTTTC	CASSQFPLTSTGANVLTF
NA	TRBV5-5	17	TRBJ2-3	NA	TGTGCCAGCAGCATACCCCCTGGCGGACACCGCACAGATACGCAGTATTTT	CASSIPPGGHRTDTQYF
few	TRBV13	15	TRBJ1-1	TRBD1	TGTGCCAGCAGCCTACAACAGGGGTGGAACACTGAAGCTTTCTTT	CASSLQQGWNTEAFF
NA	TRBV28	11	TRBJ1-1	TRBD1	TGTGCCAGCAGGGAGACAGGGTGGGCTTTCTTT	CASRETGWAFF
NA	TRBV27	12	TRBJ1-5	NA	TGTGCCAGCAGTCCAAAAAATCAGCCCCAGCATTTT	CASSPKNQPQHF
NA	TRBV20-1	15	TRBJ2-2	TRBD2	TGCAGTGCTAGTGAGCGGGAGTGGGACACCGGGGAGCTGTTTTTT	CSASEREWDTGELFF
NA	TRBV7-2	14	TRBJ2-7	TRBD2	TGTGCCAGCAGCTTAGGCGGGGGGAACTACGAGCAGTACTTC	CASSLGGGNYEQYF
NA	TRBV7-3	14	TRBJ2-5	NA	TGTGCCAGCAGCTTAGTTGGCTTCCAAGAGACCCAGTACTTC	CASSLVGFQETQYF
NA	TRBV19	17	TRBJ2-5	TRBD1	TGTGCCAGTAGTAAACGGCCGGGACAGGGTTACCAAGAGACCCAGTACTTC	CASSKRPGQGYQETQYF
NA	TRBV19	17	TRBJ2-1	TRBD2	TGTGCCAGTAGTATTTTGGCGGGAGGGCCGGCGTACAATGAGCAGTTCTTC	CASSILAGGPAYNEQFF
NA	TRBV24-1	14	TRBJ2-1	TRBD2	TGTGCCACCTCTAGGGCGGGAGGGTTCAATGAGCAGTTCTTC	CATSRAGGFNEQFF